The 8 T cell receptor beta chains given below trace back to one sample, sequenced in a study of CD8 T cells in Susac syndrome (dated by TCRdb to about 2019). Libraries were constructed by the immunoSEQ multiplex PCR assay. RNA was extracted using the RNeasy kit, and about 0.45 to 1 microgram was reverse transcribed with random hexamers. TCRdb trimmed the raw reads at Q25, called clones with MiXCR and kept productive beta chains. Rows merge per CDR3 protein into single entries with the most common DNA and genes. The sample data list 300,000 to 350,000 distinct CDR3 sequences, and about 92% of these were observed just once. The leading ten clones occupy over 0.05% of the sample. Sequencing was performed on CD4+ T cells from PBMCs. The receptors were sampled from a human donor with multiple sclerosis.

This clonotype was detected only a few times. The rearrangement uses TRBV18 and TRBJ2-7; D unresolved. The CDR3 has 13 residues. CDR1 KGHSH and CDR2 LQKENI come from the germline V gene. V was trimmed by 9 bases and J by 2 bases, leaving 14 bases between them. Here the CDR3 reads CASSLRGAYEQYF. The DNA of the CDR3 is TGTGCCAGTTCTCTACGCGGTGCCTACGAGCAGTACTTC.

This clonotype was seen once. The chain carries TRBV19 and TRBJ2-5; D gene unclear. The germline V and J ends were trimmed by 0 bases and 4 bases, with 15 bases remaining between them. Per germline, CDR1 LNHDA and CDR2 SQIVND (reference sequence). This CDR3 region has 16 residues. The CDR3 region is CASSIDTTSRPETQYF. In nucleotides, the CDR3 is TGTGCCAGTAGTATAGATACGACATCGAGGCCAGAGACCCAGTACTTC.

This clonotype was observed a single time. V and J are TRBV30 and TRBJ2-1; no clear D. CDR1 GTSNPN and CDR2 SVGIG come from the germline V gene (reference sequence). Trimming took 1 base from V and 9 from J, leaving 7 bases between them. CDR3 length: 11 amino acids. CDR3 residues: CAWSALREQFF. The CDR3 coding sequence is TGTGCCTGGAGTGCTTTACGTGAGCAGTTCTTC. The full variable domain, rest sourced from reference TRBV30 and TRBJ2-1, is SQTIHQWPATLVQPVGSPLSLECTVEGTSNPNLYWYRQAAGRGLQLLFYSVGIGQISSEVPQNLSASRPQDRQFILSSKKLLLSDSGFYLCAWSALREQFFGPGTRLTVL.

This chain connects TRBV7-9 to TRBJ2-2; 8 bases align to TRBD2. Germline assignment: CDR1 SEHNR and CDR2 FQNEAQ (reference sequence). The length of the CDR3 is 17 residues. V dropped 1 base and J dropped 6; count of bases not matched to a gene: 10. CDR3 sequence (DNA): TGTGCCAGCAGCTTAGGTTGGCAGCGGGAGTTCCCCGGGGAGCTGTTTTTT. It specifies CASSLGWQREFPGELFF.

The chain employs TRBV7-2 and TRBJ1-4, with a tentative D call TRBD1 (5 bases). This CDR3 has 14 residues. The V and J ends lost 5 bases and 6 bases respectively, with 13 bases between them. CDR1 and CDR2 (germline): SGHTA, FQGNSA. CDR3 in DNA: TGTGCCAGCAGCCGACCCGGGACGGATGAAAAACTGTTTTTT. Protein product: CASSRPGTDEKLFF.

The chain recombines TRBV28 with TRBJ1-1; D not certain. Germline CDR1 MDHEN, CDR2 SYDVKM. The CDR3 spans 13 residues. With 11 bases removed from V and 4 bases from J, the gap between germline ends came to 17 bases. The chain's CDR3 is CAGQEGGITEAFF. Written as DNA, the CDR3 is TGTGCCGGCCAGGAGGGAGGAATCACTGAAGCTTTCTTT.

This sequence joins TRBV20-1 and TRBJ2-3; TRBD2 might be the D (7 bases). V was cut by 8 bases and J by 6 bases, with 21 bases left in between. Looked up from germline, CDR1 is DFQATT and CDR2 is SNEGSKA (reference sequence). The CDR3 runs to 14 residues. The CDR3 DNA reads TGCAGTCCGCACGGGGGGCGACTATCGGATACGCAGTATTTT. This gives the protein CSPHGGRLSDTQYF.

V usage is TRBV7-9 and J usage is TRBJ1-2; 8 bases map to TRBD1. This CDR3 has 16 amino acids. Losses at the gene ends were 2 bases for V and 2 bases for J; bases not matched to a gene: 7. Germline V gene data show CDR1 as SEHNR and CDR2 as FQNEAQ (reference sequence). This chain's CDR3 is CASSLMQQGGNYGYTF. CDR3 in DNA: TGTGCCAGCAGCTTAATGCAACAGGGGGGCAACTATGGCTACACCTTC.